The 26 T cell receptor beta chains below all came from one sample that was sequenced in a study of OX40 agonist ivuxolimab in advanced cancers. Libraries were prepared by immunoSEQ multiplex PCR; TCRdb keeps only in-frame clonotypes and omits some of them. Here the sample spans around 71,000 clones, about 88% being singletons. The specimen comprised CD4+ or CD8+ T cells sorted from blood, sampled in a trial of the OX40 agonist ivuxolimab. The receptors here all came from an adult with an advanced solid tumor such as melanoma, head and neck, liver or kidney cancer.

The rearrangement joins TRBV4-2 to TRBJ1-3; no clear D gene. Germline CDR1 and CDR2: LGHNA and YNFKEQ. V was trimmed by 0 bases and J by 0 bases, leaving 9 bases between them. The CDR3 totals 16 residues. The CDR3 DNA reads TGTGCCAGCAGCCAAGATCTTCCGTTCTCTGGAAACACCATATATTTT. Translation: CASSQDLPFSGNTIYF.

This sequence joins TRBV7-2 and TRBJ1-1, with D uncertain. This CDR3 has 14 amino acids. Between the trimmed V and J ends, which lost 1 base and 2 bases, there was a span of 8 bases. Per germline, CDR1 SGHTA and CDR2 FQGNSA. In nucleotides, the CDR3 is TGTGCCAGCAGCTTAGATGGATACAACACTGAAGCTTTCTTT. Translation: CASSLDGYNTEAFF.

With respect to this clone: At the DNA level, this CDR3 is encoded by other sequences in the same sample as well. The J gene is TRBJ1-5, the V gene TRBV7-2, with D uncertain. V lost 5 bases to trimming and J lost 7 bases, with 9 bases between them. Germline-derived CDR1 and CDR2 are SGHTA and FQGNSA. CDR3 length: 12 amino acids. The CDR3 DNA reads TGTGCCAGCAGCCCCCCGGGCCAGCCCCAGCATTTT. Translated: CASSPPGQPQHF.

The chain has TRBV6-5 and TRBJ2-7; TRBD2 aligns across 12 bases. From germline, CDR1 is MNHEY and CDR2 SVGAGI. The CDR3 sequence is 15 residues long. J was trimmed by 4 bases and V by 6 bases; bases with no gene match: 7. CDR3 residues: CASRLLAGGSYEQYF. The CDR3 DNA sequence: TGTGCCAGCAGGCTACTAGCGGGAGGTTCTTACGAGCAGTACTTC.

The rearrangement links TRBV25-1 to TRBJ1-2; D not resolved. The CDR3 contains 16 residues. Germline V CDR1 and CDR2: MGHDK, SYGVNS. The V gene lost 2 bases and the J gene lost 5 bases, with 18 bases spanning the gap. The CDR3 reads CASSEANEGFWYGYTF. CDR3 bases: TGTGCCAGCAGTGAAGCAAACGAAGGGTTTTGGTATGGCTACACCTTC.

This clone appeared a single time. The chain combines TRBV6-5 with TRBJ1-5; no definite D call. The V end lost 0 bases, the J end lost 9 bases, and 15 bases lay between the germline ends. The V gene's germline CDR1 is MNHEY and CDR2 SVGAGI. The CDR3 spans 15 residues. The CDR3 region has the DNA TGTGCCAGCAGTTACTCGAGGAGCAGCCTATGGCCCCAGCATTTT. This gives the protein CASSYSRSSLWPQHF.

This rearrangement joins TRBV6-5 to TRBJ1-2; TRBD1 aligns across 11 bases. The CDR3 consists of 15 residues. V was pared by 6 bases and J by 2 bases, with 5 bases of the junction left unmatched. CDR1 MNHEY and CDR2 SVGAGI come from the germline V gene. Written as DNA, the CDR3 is TGTGCCAGCAGACCTGGGACAGGGGGGAACTATGGCTACACCTTC. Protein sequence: CASRPGTGGNYGYTF.

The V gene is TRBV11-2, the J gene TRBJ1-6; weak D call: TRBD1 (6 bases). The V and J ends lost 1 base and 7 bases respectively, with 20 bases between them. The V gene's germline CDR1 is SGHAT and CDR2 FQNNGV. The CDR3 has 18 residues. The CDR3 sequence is CASSLARRGQFGNSPLHF. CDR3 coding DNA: TGTGCCAGCAGCTTAGCCCGTCGGGGGCAATTCGGGAATTCACCCCTCCACTTT.

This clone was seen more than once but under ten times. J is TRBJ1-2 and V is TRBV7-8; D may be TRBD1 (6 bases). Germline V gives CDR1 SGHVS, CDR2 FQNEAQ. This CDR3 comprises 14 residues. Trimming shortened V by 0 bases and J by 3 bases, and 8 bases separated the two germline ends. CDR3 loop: CASSLAPGDYGYTF. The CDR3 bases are TGTGCCAGCAGCTTAGCTCCAGGGGACTATGGCTACACCTTC.

CDR3 DNA: TGTGCCAGCAGCCGAGACTACTACGAGCAGTACTTC. Translated, it gives CASSRDYYEQYF. The rearrangement links TRBV7-2 to TRBJ2-7, with TRBD2 as a possible D gene (5 bases). Per the germline V gene, CDR1 is SGHTA and CDR2 is FQGNSA. The CDR3 loop spans 12 amino acids. V lost 5 bases to trimming and J lost 3 bases, with 8 bases between them.

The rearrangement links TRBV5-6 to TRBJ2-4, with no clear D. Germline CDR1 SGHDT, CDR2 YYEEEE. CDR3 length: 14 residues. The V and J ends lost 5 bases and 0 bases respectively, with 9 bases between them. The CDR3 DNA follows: TGTGCCAGCAGATCTAGGGAAGCCAAAAACATTCAGTACTTC. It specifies CASRSREAKNIQYF. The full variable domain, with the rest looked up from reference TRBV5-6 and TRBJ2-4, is DAGVTQSPTHLIKTRGQQVTLRCSPKSGHDTVSWYQQALGQGPQFIFQYYEEEERQRGNFPDRFSGHQFPNYSSELNVNALLLGDSALYLCASRSREAKNIQYFGAGTRLSVL.

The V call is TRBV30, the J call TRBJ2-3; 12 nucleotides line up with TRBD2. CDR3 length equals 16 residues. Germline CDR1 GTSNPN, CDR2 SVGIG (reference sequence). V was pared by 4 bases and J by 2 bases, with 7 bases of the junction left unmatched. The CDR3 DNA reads TGTGCCTGGACCGAGACTAGCGGGAGTGTCACAGATACGCAGTATTTT. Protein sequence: CAWTETSGSVTDTQYF.

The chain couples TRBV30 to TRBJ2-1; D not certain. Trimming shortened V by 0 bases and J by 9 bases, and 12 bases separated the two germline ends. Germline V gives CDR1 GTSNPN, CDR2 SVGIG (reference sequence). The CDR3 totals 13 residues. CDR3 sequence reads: CAWSVYAPTEQFF. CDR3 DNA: TGTGCCTGGAGTGTTTATGCCCCAACTGAGCAGTTCTTC.

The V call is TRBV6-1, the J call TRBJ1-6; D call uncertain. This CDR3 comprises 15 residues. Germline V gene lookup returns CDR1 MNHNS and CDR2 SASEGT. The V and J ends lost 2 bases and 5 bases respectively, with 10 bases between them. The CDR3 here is CASSEYRGNNSPLHF. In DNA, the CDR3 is TGTGCCAGCAGTGAATACCGGGGTAATAATTCACCCCTCCACTTT.

CDR3 bases: TGTGCCAGCAAACCGGGACTTGCGTTCGATGAGCAGTTCTTC. Its protein product is CASKPGLAFDEQFF. This chain links TRBV7-2 with TRBJ2-1; weak D call: TRBD2 (6 bases). Trimming left V 7 bases short and J 8 bases short, with 18 bases between. The CDR3 contains 14 residues. CDR1 is SGHTA, CDR2 FQGNSA, per germline. Together with reference TRBV7-2 and TRBJ2-1, the CDR3 gives the full variable domain: GAGVSQSPSNKVTEKGKDVELRCDPISGHTALYWYRQSLGQGLEFLIYFQGNSAPDKSGLPSDRFSAERTGGSVSTLTIQRTQQEDSAVYLCASKPGLAFDEQFFGPGTRLTVL.

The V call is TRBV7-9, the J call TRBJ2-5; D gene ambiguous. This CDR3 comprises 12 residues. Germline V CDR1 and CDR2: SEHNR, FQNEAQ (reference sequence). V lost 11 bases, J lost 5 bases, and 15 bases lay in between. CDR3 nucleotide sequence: TGTGCCGGAAGGACGGGTGAGGAGACCCAGTACTTC. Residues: CAGRTGEETQYF. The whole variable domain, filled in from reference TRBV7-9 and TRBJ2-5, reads DTGVSQNPRHKITKRGQNVTFRCDPISEHNRLYWYRQTLGQGPEFLTYFQNEAQLEKSRLLSDRFSAERPKGSFSTLEIQRTEQGDSAMYLCAGRTGEETQYFGPGTRLLVL.

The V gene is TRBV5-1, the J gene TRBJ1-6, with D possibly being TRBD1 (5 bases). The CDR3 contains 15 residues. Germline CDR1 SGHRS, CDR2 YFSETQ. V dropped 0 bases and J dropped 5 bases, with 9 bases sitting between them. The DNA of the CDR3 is TGCGCCAGCAGCTTGGACAGGATTGATAATTCACCCCTCCACTTT. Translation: CASSLDRIDNSPLHF.

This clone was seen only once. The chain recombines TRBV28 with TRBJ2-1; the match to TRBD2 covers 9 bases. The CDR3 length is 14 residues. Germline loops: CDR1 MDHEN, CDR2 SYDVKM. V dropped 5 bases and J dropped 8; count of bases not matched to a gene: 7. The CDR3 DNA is TGTGCCAGCAGTATTAGCGGGAGCATCTATGAGCAGTTCTTC. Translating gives CASSISGSIYEQFF.

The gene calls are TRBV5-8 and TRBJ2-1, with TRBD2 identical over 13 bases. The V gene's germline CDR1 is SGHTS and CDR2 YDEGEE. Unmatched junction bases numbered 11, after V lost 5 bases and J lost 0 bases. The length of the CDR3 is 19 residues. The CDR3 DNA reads TGTGCCAGCAGAGAAAGCGGGACTAGCGGGACCAGCTCCTACAATGAGCAGTTCTTC. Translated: CASRESGTSGTSSYNEQFF. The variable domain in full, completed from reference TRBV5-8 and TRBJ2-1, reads EAGVTQSPTHLIKTRGQQATLRCSPISGHTSVYWYQQALGLGLQFLLWYDEGEERNRGNFPPRFSGRQFPNYSSELNVNALELEDSALYLCASRESGTSGTSSYNEQFFGPGTRLTVL.

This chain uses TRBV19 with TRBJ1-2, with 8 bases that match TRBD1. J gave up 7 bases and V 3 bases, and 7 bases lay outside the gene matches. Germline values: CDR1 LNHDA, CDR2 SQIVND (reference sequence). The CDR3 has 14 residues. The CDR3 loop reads CASSMSDRDVGYTF. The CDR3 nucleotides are TGTGCCAGTAGTATGTCGGACAGGGACGTTGGCTACACCTTC. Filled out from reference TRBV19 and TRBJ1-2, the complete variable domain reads DGGITQSPKYLFRKEGQNVTLSCEQNLNHDAMYWYRQDPGQGLRLIYYSQIVNDFQKGDIAEGYSVSREKKESFPLTVTSAQKNPTAFYLCASSMSDRDVGYTFGSGTRLTVV.

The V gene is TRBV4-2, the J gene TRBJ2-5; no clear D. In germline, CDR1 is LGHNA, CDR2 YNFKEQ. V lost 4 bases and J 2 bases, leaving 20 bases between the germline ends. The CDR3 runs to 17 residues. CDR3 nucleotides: TGTGCCAGCAGCCCCCTGGGTAGCAGGACGGTACAAGAGACCCAGTACTTC. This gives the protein CASSPLGSRTVQETQYF.

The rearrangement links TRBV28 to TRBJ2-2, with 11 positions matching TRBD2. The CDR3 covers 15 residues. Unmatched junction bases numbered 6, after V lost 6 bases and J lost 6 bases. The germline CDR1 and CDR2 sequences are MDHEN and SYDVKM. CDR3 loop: CASSRIAGGSGELFF. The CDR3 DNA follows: TGTGCCAGCAGCCGAATAGCGGGAGGGTCCGGGGAGCTGTTTTTT.

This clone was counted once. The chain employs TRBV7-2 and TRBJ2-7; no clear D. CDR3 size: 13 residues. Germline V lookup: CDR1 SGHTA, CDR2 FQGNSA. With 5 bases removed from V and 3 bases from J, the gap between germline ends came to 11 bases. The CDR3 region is CASSPQVHYEQYF. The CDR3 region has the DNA TGTGCCAGCAGCCCACAAGTACACTACGAGCAGTACTTC.

The CDR3 spells CASSPRDRGTTQYF. DNA for the CDR3: TGTGCCAGCTCACCCCGGGACAGGGGGACGACCCAGTACTTC. The chain carries TRBV18 and TRBJ2-5; TRBD1 aligns across 11 bases. Trimming cost V 3 bases and J 7 bases; bases outside gene matches: 4. This CDR3 spans 14 amino acids. Germline CDR1 is KGHSH and CDR2 is LQKENI.

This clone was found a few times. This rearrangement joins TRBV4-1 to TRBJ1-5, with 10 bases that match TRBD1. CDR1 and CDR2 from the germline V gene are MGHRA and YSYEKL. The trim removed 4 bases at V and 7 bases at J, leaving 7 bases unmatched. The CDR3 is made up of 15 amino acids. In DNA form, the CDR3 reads TGCGCCAGCAGCCCTACGGGACAGGGGATCCAGCCCCAGCATTTT. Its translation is CASSPTGQGIQPQHF.

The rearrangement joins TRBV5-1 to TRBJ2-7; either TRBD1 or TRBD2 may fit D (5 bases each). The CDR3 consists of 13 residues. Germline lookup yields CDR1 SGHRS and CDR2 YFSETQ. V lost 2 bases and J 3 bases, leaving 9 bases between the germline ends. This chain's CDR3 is CASSFEGIYEQYF. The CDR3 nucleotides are TGCGCCAGCAGCTTCGAGGGGATCTACGAGCAGTACTTC.